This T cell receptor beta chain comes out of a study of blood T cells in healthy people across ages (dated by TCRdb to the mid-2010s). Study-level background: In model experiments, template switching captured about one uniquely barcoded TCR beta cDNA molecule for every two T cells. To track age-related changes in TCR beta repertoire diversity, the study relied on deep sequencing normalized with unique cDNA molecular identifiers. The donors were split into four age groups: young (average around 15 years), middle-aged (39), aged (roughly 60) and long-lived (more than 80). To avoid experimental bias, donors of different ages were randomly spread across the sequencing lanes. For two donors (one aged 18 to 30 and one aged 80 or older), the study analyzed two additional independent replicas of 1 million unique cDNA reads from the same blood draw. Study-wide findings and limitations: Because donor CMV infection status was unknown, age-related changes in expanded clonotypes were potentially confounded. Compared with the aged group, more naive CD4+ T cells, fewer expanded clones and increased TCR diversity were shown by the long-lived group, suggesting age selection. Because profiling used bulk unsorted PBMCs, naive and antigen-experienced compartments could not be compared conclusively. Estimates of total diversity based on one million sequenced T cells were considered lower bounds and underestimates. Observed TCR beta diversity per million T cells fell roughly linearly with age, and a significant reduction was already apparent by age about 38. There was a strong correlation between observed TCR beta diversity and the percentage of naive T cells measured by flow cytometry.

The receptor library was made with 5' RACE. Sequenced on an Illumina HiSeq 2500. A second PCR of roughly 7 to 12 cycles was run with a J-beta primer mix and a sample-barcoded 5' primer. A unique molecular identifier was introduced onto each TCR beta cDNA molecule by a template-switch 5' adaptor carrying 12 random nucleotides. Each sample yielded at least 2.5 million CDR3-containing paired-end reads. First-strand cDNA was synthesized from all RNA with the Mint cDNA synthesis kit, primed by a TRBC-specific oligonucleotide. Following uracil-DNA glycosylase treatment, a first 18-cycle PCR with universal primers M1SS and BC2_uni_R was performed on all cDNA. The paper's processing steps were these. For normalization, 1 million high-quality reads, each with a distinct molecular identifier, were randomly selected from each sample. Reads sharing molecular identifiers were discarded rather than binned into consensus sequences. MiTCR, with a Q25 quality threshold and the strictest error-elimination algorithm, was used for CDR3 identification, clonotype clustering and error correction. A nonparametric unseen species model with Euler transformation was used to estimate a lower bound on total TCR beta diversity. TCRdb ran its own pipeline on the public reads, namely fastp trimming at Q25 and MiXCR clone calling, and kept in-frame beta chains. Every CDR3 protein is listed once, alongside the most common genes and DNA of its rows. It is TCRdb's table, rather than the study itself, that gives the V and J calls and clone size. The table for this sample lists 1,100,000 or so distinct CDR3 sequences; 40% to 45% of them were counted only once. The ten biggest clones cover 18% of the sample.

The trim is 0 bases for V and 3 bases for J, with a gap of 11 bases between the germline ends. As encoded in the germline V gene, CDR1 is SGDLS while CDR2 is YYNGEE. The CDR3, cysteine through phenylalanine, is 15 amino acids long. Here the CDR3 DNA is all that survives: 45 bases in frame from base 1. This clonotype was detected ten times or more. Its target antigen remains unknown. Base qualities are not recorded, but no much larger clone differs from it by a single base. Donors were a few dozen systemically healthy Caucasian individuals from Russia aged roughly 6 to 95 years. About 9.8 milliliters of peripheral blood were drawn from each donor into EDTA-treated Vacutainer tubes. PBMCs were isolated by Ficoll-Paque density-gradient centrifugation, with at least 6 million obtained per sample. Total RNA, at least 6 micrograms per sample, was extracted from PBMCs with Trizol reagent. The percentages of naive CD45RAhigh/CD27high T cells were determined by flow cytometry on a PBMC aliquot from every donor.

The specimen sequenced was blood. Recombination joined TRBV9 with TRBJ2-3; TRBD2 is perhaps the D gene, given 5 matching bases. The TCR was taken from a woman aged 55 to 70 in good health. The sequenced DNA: TGTGCCAGCAGCGTAGAATGGGAGTCAACAGATACGCAGTATTTT. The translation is CASSVEWESTDTQYF. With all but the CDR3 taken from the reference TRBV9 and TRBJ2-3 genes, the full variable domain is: DSGVTQTPKHLITATGQRVTLRCSPRSGDLSVYWYQQSLDQGLQFLIQYYNGEERAKGNILERFSAQQFPDLHSELNLSSLELGDSALYFCASSVEWESTDTQYFGPGTRLTVL.